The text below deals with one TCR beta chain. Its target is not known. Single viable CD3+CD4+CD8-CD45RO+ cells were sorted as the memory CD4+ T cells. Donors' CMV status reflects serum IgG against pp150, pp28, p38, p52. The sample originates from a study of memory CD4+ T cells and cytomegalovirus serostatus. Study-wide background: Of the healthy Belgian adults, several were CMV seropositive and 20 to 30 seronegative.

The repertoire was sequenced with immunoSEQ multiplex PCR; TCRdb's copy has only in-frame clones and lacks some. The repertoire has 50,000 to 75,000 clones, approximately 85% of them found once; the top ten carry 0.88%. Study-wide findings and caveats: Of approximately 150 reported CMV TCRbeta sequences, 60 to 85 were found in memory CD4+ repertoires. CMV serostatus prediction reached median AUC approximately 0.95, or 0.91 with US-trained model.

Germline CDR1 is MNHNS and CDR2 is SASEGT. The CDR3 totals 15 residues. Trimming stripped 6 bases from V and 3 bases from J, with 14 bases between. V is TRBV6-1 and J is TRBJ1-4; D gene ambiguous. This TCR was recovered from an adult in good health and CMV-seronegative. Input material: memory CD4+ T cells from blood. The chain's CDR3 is CASRGGQPANEKLFF. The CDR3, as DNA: TGTGCCAGCAGAGGCGGTCAGCCGGCTAATGAAAAACTGTTTTTT.